These 21 T cell receptor beta chains share one sample of origin, sequenced in a study of T cell clonality in common variable immunodeficiency. Method: immunoSEQ multiplex PCR; TCRdb's copy keeps in-frame clones and lacks some. Captured here are 40,000 to 50,000 clones, none seen once; the top ten comprise about 6.5%. Specimen: peripheral blood mononuclear cells. Receptor source: a person aged 18 to 75 in good health.

This clone was observed at least ten times. From the germline J gene comes the end of the CDR3, since the read stops 3 residues before it. This chain uses TRBV20-1 with TRBJ1-5, with a tentative D call TRBD1 (5 bases). The ends were cut back, 3 bases at V and 7 bases at J, with 13 bases in the middle. There are 13 residues in the CDR3. Germline CDR1 DFQATT, CDR2 SNEGSKA (reference sequence). The CDR3: CSARGGPRQPQHF. Incomplete CDR3 DNA: TGCAGTGCTAGGGGGGGTCCGAGACAGCCC.

Concerning this clone itself: The read ends 3 residues before the CDR3 terminus; that terminus is restored from the germline J gene. The chain combines TRBV20-1 with TRBJ2-1; 9 bases map to TRBD2. Per the germline V gene, CDR1 is DFQATT and CDR2 is SNEGSKA (reference sequence). This CDR3 comprises 16 residues. The ends lost 1 base at V and 7 bases at J; junction bases unmatched: 11. The CDR3 here is CSARVPGGGAYNEQFF. Partial CDR3 DNA: TGCAGTGCTAGAGTCCCTGGCGGGGGGGCTTATAATGAG.

This clone was detected ten times or more. Read data end 3 residues before the CDR3 end; the end is taken from the germline J gene. This chain joins TRBV5-6 and TRBJ1-1; tentatively, D is TRBD1 (5 bases). CDR1 and CDR2 from the germline V gene are SGHDT and YYEEEE. The CDR3 has 12 residues. V dropped 5 bases and J dropped 3 bases, with 8 bases sitting between them. The CDR3 bases that were read are TGTGCCAGCAGTAGACAGTACACTGAA. Translation: CASSRQYTE. The full-length CDR3 reads as CASSRQYTEAFF.

There are a few counts of this clone. The CDR3 end is not reached by the read, which stops 3 residues before it; the germline J gene fills it in. The genes are TRBV7-9 and TRBJ2-7; TRBD1 matches at 9 bases. After removal of 4 bases from V and 3 bases from J, the junction contained 4 bases not matched to a gene. The germline CDR1 and CDR2 sequences are SEHNR and FQNEAQ (reference sequence). This CDR3 comprises 14 residues. The CDR3 bases that were read are TGTGCCAGCAGCTCCCGGGACAGGGACTACGAG. It translates to CASSSRDRDYE. The CDR3 in full is CASSSRDRDYEQYF.

This clone has a handful of counts. The read falls 3 residues short of the CDR3 end, and the missing part is taken from the germline J gene. The J gene is TRBJ1-4, the V gene TRBV6-1; the D is unclear. The CDR3 runs 15 residues. Germline V lookup: CDR1 MNHNS, CDR2 SASEGT. CDR3 residues: CASSVLGYKNSPLFF. CDR3 DNA (partial): TGTGCCAGCAGTGTGCTAGGCTACAAAAATTCGCCA.

Ten or more counts support this clone. Coverage ceases 3 residues before the CDR3 finishes, and the germline J gene fills in the end. The V and J genes are TRBV4-2 and TRBJ2-2; 12 nucleotides align to TRBD2. This CDR3 is 20 amino acids long. V dropped 0 bases and J dropped 4; count of bases not matched to a gene: 12. In germline, CDR1 is LGHNA, CDR2 YNFKEQ. Partial CDR3 DNA: TGTGCCAGCAGCCAAGAGTGGGCTAGCGGGGGGGCAAGGGGCACCGGGGAG. Residues: CASSQEWASGGARGTGE. The full CDR3 is CASSQEWASGGARGTGELFF.

This clone was counted at least ten times. The CDR3 reads CSVGPTSGETQYF. The DNA read from the CDR3 is TGCAGCGTTGGCCCGACTAGCGGAGAGACC. This chain joins TRBV29-1 and TRBJ2-5, with 9 bases that match TRBD2. The CDR3 is cut off 3 residues early in the read; its end comes from the germline J gene. In germline, CDR1 is SQVTM, CDR2 ANQGSEA. V lost 4 bases and J lost 4; bases outside the gene matches: 4. The CDR3 is 13 residues long.

There are many counts of this clone. From the germline J gene comes the end of the CDR3, since the read stops 3 residues before it. The rearrangement joins TRBV7-9 to TRBJ2-2; D is possibly TRBD1 (6 bases). Trimming shortened V by 5 bases and J by 6 bases, and 16 bases separated the two germline ends. This CDR3 region has 15 residues. Looked up from germline, CDR1 is SEHNR and CDR2 is FQNEAQ (reference sequence). The DNA read from the CDR3 is TGTGCCAGCAGCCTTCTACAGGGTGAGGCCGGGGAG. Its protein product is CASSLLQGEAGE. In full, the CDR3 reads CASSLLQGEAGELFF.

This clone was detected only a few times. The CDR3 end falls 3 residues outside the read, so it is completed with the germline J gene. This chain connects TRBV7-8 to TRBJ2-2; 10 bases are a match to TRBD2. Per germline, CDR1 SGHVS and CDR2 FQNEAQ. V was clipped by 7 bases and J by 5 bases; unmatched bases: 10. The CDR3 consists of 16 residues. The CDR3 region is CASTPQLAGLTGELFF. The CDR3 bases that were read are TGTGCCAGCACCCCCCAACTAGCGGGGCTTACCGGGGAG. Supplemented by reference TRBV7-8 and TRBJ2-2, the full variable domain reads GAGVSQSPRYKVAKRGQDVALRCDPISGHVSLFWYQQALGQGPEFLTYFQNEAQLDKSGLPSDRFFAERPEGSVSTLKIQRTQQEDSAVYLCASTPQLAGLTGELFFGEGSRLTVL.

This clone was detected many times. The read terminates 3 residues ahead of where the CDR3 ends, so the germline J gene completes it. The chain joins TRBV5-6 to TRBJ1-2; D not certain. Germline values: CDR1 SGHDT, CDR2 YYEEEE. Trimming took off 0 bases at V and 6 bases at J, with 15 bases between the two ends. The CDR3 extends over 15 amino acids. CDR3 bases read: TGTGCCAGCAGCTTGGTGCCAGGTTCAAGGGATGGC. Its translation: CASSLVPGSRDG. The entire CDR3 protein reads CASSLVPGSRDGYTF.

In this sample, this clone turned up many times. The CDR3 goes on 3 residues after the read ends, and that part is filled in from the germline J gene. The chain links TRBV6-4 to TRBJ1-6; TRBD1 matches at 8 bases. The CDR3 runs 17 residues. Germline V gene lookup returns CDR1 MRHNA and CDR2 SNTAGT. J was trimmed by 7 bases and V by 2 bases; bases with no gene match: 10. The CDR3 reads CASSDIPQGARNSPLHF. CDR3 bases read: TGTGCCAGCAGTGACATTCCGCAGGGGGCCAGGAATTCACCC.

There are many counts of this clone. Coverage ceases 3 residues before the CDR3 finishes, and the germline J gene fills in the end. The chain links TRBV7-9 to TRBJ2-7, with D possibly TRBD1 on 6 matching bases. The CDR3 consists of 13 residues. Germline CDR1 and CDR2: SEHNR and FQNEAQ (reference sequence). V gave up 1 base and J gave up 6 bases, with 10 bases separating them. CDR3 bases read: TGTGCCAGCAGCTTAGGTTCCAGGGGCGAG. The encoded protein is CASSLGSRGE. The complete CDR3 protein is CASSLGSRGEQYF.

This clone was seen many times. The missing CDR3 end, 3 residues past where the read stops, is filled in from the germline J gene. The chain carries TRBV12-3 or TRBV12-4 and TRBJ1-2; no definite D call. The CDR3 totals 10 residues. V dropped 3 bases and J dropped 7 bases, with 3 bases sitting between them. The DNA read from the CDR3 is TGTGCCAGCAGTTTCCGTGGC. This gives the protein CASSFRG. The entire CDR3 protein is CASSFRGYTF.

This clone was counted many times. The sequenced fragment ends 3 residues before the CDR3 boundary, so the rest is inferred from the germline J gene. The chain couples TRBV4-2 to TRBJ1-5; 11 bases match TRBD1. Germline CDR1 reads LGHNA; CDR2 reads YNFKEQ. The CDR3 length is 16 residues. Here the CDR3 reads CASSHQPGTGGGPQHF. The sequenced CDR3 bases are TGTGCCAGCAGCCATCAACCCGGGACAGGGGGTGGACCC.

This clone has ten or more counts. Read data end 3 residues before the CDR3 end; the end is taken from the germline J gene. The rearrangement joins TRBV6-1 to TRBJ1-4, with TRBD1 identical over 9 bases. This CDR3 contains 14 residues. V was pared by 2 bases and J by 7 bases, with 2 bases of the junction left unmatched. From germline, CDR1 is MNHNS and CDR2 SASEGT. The part of the CDR3 DNA that was read is TGTGCCAGCAGTGAATGGGACAGGGTTGAAAAA. The encoded protein is CASSEWDRVEK. The entire CDR3 protein reads CASSEWDRVEKLFF.

This clone occurred many times. The read comes to an end 3 residues before the CDR3 does, leaving the germline J gene to fill in the end. The chain combines TRBV6-4 with TRBJ2-3, with D possibly TRBD2 on 7 matching bases. In germline, CDR1 is MRHNA, CDR2 SNTAGT. The CDR3 covers 12 residues. CDR3 residues: CASSIGGGPQYF. The part of the CDR3 DNA that was read is TGTGCCAGCAGCATAGGGGGGGGTCCG.

This clone has ten or more counts. Read data end 3 residues before the CDR3 end; the end is taken from the germline J gene. The chain recombines TRBV18 with TRBJ1-2; D is possibly TRBD1 (5 bases). Deletions cut 6 bases from V and 0 bases from J, with 11 bases between. Germline loops: CDR1 KGHSH, CDR2 LQKENI. The CDR3 has 14 amino acids. Partial CDR3 DNA: TGTGCCAGCTCGCGTCAGGGTGCTAACTATGGC. It translates to CASSRQGANYG. The entire CDR3 reads CASSRQGANYGYTF.

This clone was picked up many times. Coverage ceases 3 residues before the CDR3 finishes, and the germline J gene fills in the end. The chain employs TRBV20-1 and TRBJ2-1; TRBD2 aligns across 8 bases. Germline V gives CDR1 DFQATT, CDR2 SNEGSKA (reference sequence). J lost 8 bases, V lost 0 bases, and 12 bases had no gene match. The CDR3 is made up of 16 amino acids. The part of the CDR3 DNA that was read is TGCAGTGCTAGAGATGAACGGGGGGGCGGTTTGGATGAG. It is translated as CSARDERGGGLDE. The whole CDR3 sequence reads CSARDERGGGLDEQFF.

There are many counts of this clone. From the germline J gene comes the end of the CDR3, since the read stops 3 residues before it. V is TRBV7-8 and J is TRBJ1-4; a weak D match, TRBD1 (6 bases). With 1 base removed from V and 8 bases from J, the gap between germline ends came to 17 bases. There are 16 residues in the CDR3. Germline V gene data show CDR1 as SGHVS and CDR2 as FQNEAQ. The CDR3 is CASSLESQGPGEKLFF. The DNA read from the CDR3 is TGTGCCAGCAGCTTAGAATCACAGGGACCCGGGGAAAAA.

In this sample, this clone turned up many times. The sequence runs out 3 residues before the end of the CDR3; the remainder is reconstructed from the germline J gene. J is TRBJ1-2 and V is TRBV28; 9 nucleotides agree with TRBD1. The trim removed 8 bases at V and 3 bases at J, leaving 10 bases unmatched. The CDR3 extends over 15 amino acids. Germline-derived CDR1 and CDR2 are MDHEN and SYDVKM. The CDR3 DNA, read in part, is TGTGCCAGCGGCGGATGGGACAGGGCAGACTATGGC. This codes for CASGGWDRADYG. The CDR3 as a whole reads CASGGWDRADYGYTF.

This clone has ten or more counts. The CDR3 extends 3 residues past the end of the read, so its final part is completed from the germline J gene. The genes are TRBV20-1 and TRBJ2-2, with 7 bases lining up with TRBD2. CDR3 length: 16 residues. Germline-derived CDR1 and CDR2 are DFQATT and SNEGSKA (reference sequence). CDR3 protein: CSARDPGGTANEKLFF. The DNA read from the CDR3 is TGCAGTGCTAGAGATCCGGGGGGTACGGCTAATGAAAAG.